Below are 27 T cell receptor beta chains sequenced from a single sample in a study of T cells in Graves' hyperthyroidism and ophthalmopathy. TCR beta CDR3 regions were amplified from RNA transcripts. An initial round of RT-PCR targeting the TCR CDR3 relied on the HTBI primer set. From the multiplex PCR reads, TCRdb called clonotypes with MiXCR, one entry per CDR3 protein. Found here are 650,000 to 750,000 distinct CDR3 sequences, less than 15% of them singletons; the top ten hold roughly 10%. The specimen sequenced was blood. These receptors originate from a woman under 30 with Graves' hyperthyroidism.

The genes are TRBV6-1 and TRBJ1-5; perhaps TRBD1 as D (5 bases). V shed 2 bases and J shed 7 bases, with 21 bases lying between them. Germline V CDR1 and CDR2: MNHNS, SASEGT. The CDR3 covers 17 residues. The chain's CDR3 is CASSEFGTAKGGQPQHF. As DNA, the CDR3 is TGTGCCAGCAGTGAATTTGGGACGGCCAAAGGCGGACAGCCCCAGCATTTT.

In its sample, this clonotype was seen many times. The gene calls are TRBV30 and TRBJ2-1, with TRBD1 as a possible D gene (7 bases). The V end lost 2 bases, the J end lost 9 bases, and 14 bases lay between the germline ends. This CDR3 contains 13 residues. Germline assignment: CDR1 GTSNPN and CDR2 SVGIG (reference sequence). Here the CDR3 DNA reads TGTGCCTGGAGTTTAGGGCAGGGGGGTGAGCAGTTCTTC. This codes for CAWSLGQGGEQFF.

The CDR3 protein is CASSDPRVSGNTIYF. For the CDR3, the DNA is TGTGCCAGCAGTGACCCCCGCGTCTCTGGAAACACCATATATTTT. This chain connects TRBV6-1 to TRBJ1-3, with D unresolved. The CDR3 is 15 residues long. With 3 bases removed from V and 0 bases from J, the gap between germline ends came to 9 bases. CDR1 is MNHNS, CDR2 SASEGT, per germline.

The chain couples TRBV18 to TRBJ1-1; the D gene is possibly TRBD1 (5 bases). The germline CDR1 and CDR2 sequences are KGHSH and LQKENI. This CDR3 has 17 amino acids. V was clipped by 3 bases and J by 1 base, with 18 bases between them. The CDR3, as DNA: TGTGCCAGCTCACCCCCGCTCAAGCGGGGCGGGAACACTGAAGCTTTCTTT. Protein product: CASSPPLKRGGNTEAFF.

This clonotype was seen ten or more times. The chain recombines TRBV11-1 with TRBJ2-3, with D hard to call. The germline V gene has CDR1 SGHAT and CDR2 FQDESV (reference sequence). Between the trimmed V and J ends, which lost 6 bases and 2 bases, there was a span of 9 bases. CDR3 length: 13 amino acids. This CDR3 reads CASRKRLTDTQYF. CDR3 DNA: TGTGCCAGCAGAAAACGGCTCACAGATACGCAGTATTTT.

This clonotype was found many times. The chain employs TRBV9 and TRBJ1-1; D possibly corresponds to TRBD1 (5 bases). CDR3 length: 16 amino acids. V shed 0 bases and J shed 5 bases, with 17 bases lying between them. Per germline, CDR1 SGDLS and CDR2 YYNGEE. The CDR3 DNA sequence: TGTGCCAGCAGCGTAGTCAGGAGTCGGGAGGGGACTGAAGCTTTCTTT. Translating gives CASSVVRSREGTEAFF.

DNA for the CDR3: TGTGCCAGCAAAACCGACAGAGCAGATACGCAGTATTTT. Amino acid sequence: CASKTDRADTQYF. This chain joins TRBV25-1 and TRBJ2-3; D may be TRBD1 (5 bases). This CDR3 contains 13 residues. Trimming removed 7 bases at V and 4 bases at J, with 12 bases between. CDR1 and CDR2 (germline): MGHDK, SYGVNS.

The rearrangement joins TRBV9 to TRBJ2-3; TRBD2 matches 8 bases. The CDR3 loop spans 18 amino acids. The germline gives CDR1 SGDLS, CDR2 YYNGEE. V lost 4 bases and J lost 2; bases outside the gene matches: 15. CDR3 nucleotide sequence: TGTGCCAGCAGCCCCTCGGTTTCGGGAGGGCTGAACACAGATACGCAGTATTTT. Protein: CASSPSVSGGLNTDTQYF.

This clonotype was observed many times. The J gene is TRBJ2-7, the V gene TRBV18, with a possible D match to TRBD1 (5 bases). CDR3 size: 14 residues. Germline CDR1 KGHSH, CDR2 LQKENI. With 3 bases removed from V and 1 base from J, the gap between germline ends came to 10 bases. The CDR3 loop reads CASSPLTESYEQYF. DNA of the CDR3: TGTGCCAGCTCACCCCTGACAGAATCCTACGAGCAGTACTTC.

This clonotype showed up many times. The CDR3 DNA reads as TGTGCCAGCAGCTTAGTTGATGACACTGAAGCTTTCTTT. This sequence encodes CASSLVDDTEAFF. The rearrangement links TRBV7-9 to TRBJ1-1; D ambiguous. From germline, CDR1 is SEHNR and CDR2 FQNEAQ (reference sequence). Trimming cost V 1 base and J 3 bases, with 6 bases left between them. The CDR3 has 13 residues.

This chain connects TRBV20-1 to TRBJ2-7; D is uncertain. The CDR3 loop spans 15 amino acids. The germline gives CDR1 DFQATT, CDR2 SNEGSKA (reference sequence). Trimming removed 0 bases at V and 3 bases at J, with 15 bases between. The CDR3 nucleotides read TGCAGTGCTAGAGATCTTCGTAGCCCGATCTACGAGCAGTACTTC. Its translation is CSARDLRSPIYEQYF.

This clonotype was seen at least ten times. V usage is TRBV2 and J usage is TRBJ2-4; 7 positions agree with TRBD1. CDR3 length equals 16 residues. Germline V gives CDR1 SNHLY, CDR2 FYNNEI. The trim removed 6 bases at V and 0 bases at J, leaving 8 bases unmatched. CDR3 sequence reads: CASRTTGEGAKNIQYF. The CDR3 nucleotides are TGTGCCAGCAGGACAACAGGGGAAGGAGCCAAAAACATTCAGTACTTC.

The chain combines TRBV12-3 or TRBV12-4 with TRBJ1-5; TRBD1 matches 9 bases. J lost 4 bases, V lost 6 bases, and 13 bases had no gene match. This CDR3 has 17 amino acids. CDR3 region: CASSVRLLTGGNQPQHF. The CDR3 bases are TGTGCCAGCAGCGTTAGATTGTTGACAGGGGGGAATCAGCCCCAGCATTTT.

Only one count was recorded for this clonotype. This sequence joins TRBV6-2 or TRBV6-3 and TRBJ1-1, with D uncertain. Trimming cost V 6 bases and J 1 base, with 12 bases left between them. The CDR3 is 14 amino acids. Per germline, CDR1 MNHEY and CDR2 SVGEGT. CDR3 coding DNA: TGTGCCAGCAGCGGTGTCAGGACGAACACTGAAGCTTTCTTT. Protein product: CASSGVRTNTEAFF.

The chain carries TRBV6-5 and TRBJ1-3, with D possibly being TRBD1 (6 bases). The germline V gene has CDR1 MNHEY and CDR2 SVGAGI. The CDR3 loop spans 13 amino acids. Trimming removed 4 bases from V and 2 bases from J, with 6 bases in between. CDR3 region: CASSWDTGNTIYF. Written as DNA, the CDR3 is TGTGCCAGCAGTTGGGACACTGGAAACACCATATATTTT.

V gene TRBV7-9 combines with J gene TRBJ2-3; 10 positions agree with TRBD2. The germline CDR1 and CDR2 sequences are SEHNR and FQNEAQ (reference sequence). Losses at the gene ends were 4 bases for V and 6 bases for J; bases not matched to a gene: 16. This CDR3 is 18 amino acids long. The CDR3 sequence is CASSSPLRLAGAEDTQYF. CDR3 in DNA: TGTGCCAGCAGCTCACCCTTAAGGCTAGCGGGAGCGGAGGATACGCAGTATTTT.

At least ten counts were recorded for this clonotype. The V call is TRBV11-3, the J call TRBJ2-5; TRBD2 might be the D (6 bases). The CDR3 extends over 14 amino acids. CDR1 and CDR2 from the germline V gene are SGHNT and YENEEA. The V end lost 7 bases, the J end lost 5 bases, and 17 bases lay between the germline ends. In DNA, the CDR3 is TGTGCCAGCACCGACGAGGAGGGCGTCGAGACCCAGTACTTC. Protein product: CASTDEEGVETQYF.

With regard to this clonotype: A read error may produce the germline difference seen at one junction end. The chain employs TRBV30 and TRBJ2-7, with D perhaps TRBD1 (5 bases). The CDR3 is 15 residues long. Per germline, CDR1 GTSNPN and CDR2 SVGIG (reference sequence). CDR3 in DNA: TGTGCCTGGAGACCAAAGGGGTTTAGTGCCTACGAGCAGCACTTC. The encoded protein is CAWRPKGFSAYEQHF.

This clonotype was detected a few times. The chain employs TRBV7-3 and TRBJ2-1; D remains ambiguous. Trimming shortened V by 0 bases and J by 2 bases, and 5 bases separated the two germline ends. The length of the CDR3 is 14 residues. The germline V gene encodes CDR1 SGHTA and CDR2 FQGTGA. The CDR3 here is CASSLTATYNEQFF. CDR3 DNA: TGTGCCAGCAGCTTAACAGCCACCTACAATGAGCAGTTCTTC.

Comments on this clonotype: The junction departs from germline at one end; a sequencing error may be responsible. This chain joins TRBV7-2 and TRBJ2-1, with unresolved D. This CDR3 is built from 11 residues. Germline values: CDR1 SGHTA, CDR2 FQGNSA. The DNA for the CDR3 is TGTGCCAGCAGCCCTAACAATGAGCAGCTCTTC. Its translation: CASSPNNEQLF.

This clonotype was counted ten times or more. The rearrangement uses TRBV13 and TRBJ2-7, with 7 bases aligning to TRBD1. With V trimmed by 5 bases and J by 3 bases, 10 bases remained unmatched. The CDR3 contains 15 residues. CDR1 and CDR2 (germline): PRHDT, FYEKMQ (reference sequence). The CDR3 spells CASSPGTEDYYEQYF. CDR3 sequence (DNA): TGTGCCAGCAGCCCGGGGACAGAGGATTACTACGAGCAGTACTTC.

This clonotype was recorded only once. V is TRBV10-3 and J is TRBJ2-7; D unresolved. CDR1 and CDR2 (germline): ENHRY, SYGVKD. The V gene lost 2 bases and the J gene lost 2 bases, with 13 bases spanning the gap. CDR3 size: 15 residues. CDR3 protein: CAISEALRIAYEQYF. The CDR3 bases are TGTGCCATCAGTGAGGCACTCAGGATAGCCTACGAGCAGTACTTC.

This clonotype was counted many times. V is TRBV3-1 and J is TRBJ1-1, with 9 positions matching TRBD1. J gave up 1 base and V 8 bases, and 5 bases lay outside the gene matches. This CDR3 contains 14 residues. Germline CDR1 is LGHDT and CDR2 is YNNKEL (reference sequence). The CDR3 bases are TGTGCCAGCTCGGACAGGGGCGCGAACACTGAAGCTTTCTTT. Translation gives CASSDRGANTEAFF.

This clonotype was recorded at least ten times. The chain joins TRBV20-1 to TRBJ2-5; 7 nucleotides agree with TRBD2. The trim removed 4 bases at V and 2 bases at J, leaving 10 bases unmatched. The germline V gene has CDR1 DFQATT and CDR2 SNEGSKA (reference sequence). This CDR3 has 15 residues. The CDR3 reads CSAKTSAGDQETQYF. The CDR3 DNA reads as TGCAGTGCTAAAACTTCCGCGGGGGATCAAGAGACCCAGTACTTC.

This clonotype was found a few times. The chain is built from TRBV2 and TRBJ1-3; no clear D. V lost 7 bases and J lost 3, with 13 bases in between. The germline gives CDR1 SNHLY, CDR2 FYNNEI. The CDR3 sequence is 14 residues long. The CDR3 DNA follows: TGTGCCAGCAAGATAGAAGTAAATGGAAACACCATATATTTT. Protein product: CASKIEVNGNTIYF.

This clonotype has a count of ten or more. CDR3 in amino acids: CASSLVRGTSTDTQYF. CDR3 bases: TGTGCCAGCAGCTTAGTCCGGGGAACTAGCACAGATACGCAGTATTTT. This sequence joins TRBV11-3 and TRBJ2-3, with D tentatively TRBD2 (5 bases). Looked up from germline, CDR1 is SGHNT and CDR2 is YENEEA. The CDR3 loop spans 16 amino acids. V was cut by 1 base and J by 0 bases, with 11 bases left in between. Combining the CDR3 with reference TRBV11-3 and TRBJ2-3 gives the whole variable domain EAGVVQSPRYKIIEKKQPVAFWCNPISGHNTLYWYLQNLGQGPELLIRYENEEAVDDSQLPKDRFSAERLKGVDSTLKIQPAELGDSAVYLCASSLVRGTSTDTQYFGPGTRLTVL.

This clonotype was counted between two and nine times. V is TRBV5-4 and J is TRBJ2-1; D possibly corresponds to TRBD1 (6 bases). Germline V gene data show CDR1 as SGHNT and CDR2 as YYREEE (reference sequence). The length of the CDR3 is 15 residues. Trimming shortened V by 2 bases and J by 7 bases, and 16 bases separated the two germline ends. The CDR3: CASSLYLGARNEQFF. CDR3 nucleotides: TGTGCCAGCAGCTTATACTTGGGGGCTAGGAATGAGCAGTTCTTC. Drawing the rest from reference TRBV5-4 and TRBJ2-1, the complete variable domain is ETGVTQSPTHLIKTRGQQVTLRCSSQSGHNTVSWYQQALGQGPQFIFQYYREEENGRGNFPPRFSGLQFPNYSSELNVNALELDDSALYLCASSLYLGARNEQFFGPGTRLTVL.